The source of this TCR beta chain is a study of blood T cell repertoires in COVID-19. About the study: From the United States, Italy and Spain came samples of acute and convalescent COVID-19. From T cells, B-cell-depleted T cells, or PBMCs came the material, which was cDNA or gDNA.

Original processing notes: Quantification of nucleated cells was approximated via reference gene primer amplification. Sequencing used immunoSEQ multiplex PCR; TCRdb keeps in-frame clones, though not all of them. V, J and clone size reflect that table, while D and trimming were determined from the DNA. The table lists approximately 350,000 clones, more than 75% of them singletons. The CDR3 covers 16 residues. In germline, CDR1 is LGHDT, CDR2 YNNKEL (reference sequence). V shed 4 bases, J shed 5 bases, and the junction held 12 bases outside the gene matches. The Seattle site enrolled patients during active infection and followed them longitudinally.

The genes are TRBV3-1 (or the pseudogene TRBV3-2) and TRBJ2-7, with 9 bases aligning to TRBD1. Sequencing input: peripheral blood. The sequence derives from a woman in her forties or fifties with COVID-19, enrolled during active disease. The CDR3 is CASSPRLTGGDHEQYF. The CDR3 nucleotides are TGTGCCAGCAGCCCCCGGTTGACAGGGGGAGACCACGAGCAGTACTTC.